What follows are 27 T cell receptor beta chains derived from one specimen sequenced in a study of tumor and adjacent non-tumor tissue in lung cancer (dated by TCRdb to 2017 to 2018). Receptor amplification or capture employed multiplex PCR. Instrument used: Illumina HiSeq 2500. Following protocols modified from ARM-PCR, the researchers constructed TCRbeta libraries through three rounds of nested PCR with primers (Table S4). TCRdb itself trimmed the public reads at Q25 with fastp, ran MiXCR and retained productive beta chains. Rows are combined by CDR3 protein, so each entry shows the most common genes and DNA. Counted in this sample were approximately 75,000 distinct CDR3 sequences; 77% of them appeared once. The top ten clones comprise around 12% of the sample. RNA was isolated from bulk unsorted tissue, and RNA quality was assessed with a NanoDrop ND-1000 and an Agilent 2100. The sequenced sample was lung tumor tissue. The source is a woman between 50 and 59 years old with non-small cell lung cancer.

To note about this clonotype: An end of the junction does not agree with germline; a read error may underlie this. In DNA, the CDR3 is TGTGACAGCAGTGAAGAAGGTAGCGGGAGCGATGAGAAGTATTTC. Translation gives CDSSEEGSGSDEKYF. This chain links TRBV6-1 with TRBJ2-7; 9 nucleotides agree with TRBD2. Germline values: CDR1 MNHNS, CDR2 SASEGT. This CDR3 has 15 amino acids.

As concerns this clonotype: Here the CDR3 omits its conserved ending phenylalanine or tryptophan, so a read error is the likely source. The V gene is TRBV10-3, the J gene TRBJ1-5; 8 nucleotides align to TRBD1. This CDR3 comprises 15 residues. The germline V gene has CDR1 ENHRY and CDR2 SYGVKD. CDR3 residues: CAISGGQGAGQPQHS. DNA for the CDR3: TGCGCCATCAGTGGAGGTCAGGGGGCTGGGCAGCCCCAGCATTCT.

This clonotype has ten or more counts. The V call is TRBV20-1, the J call TRBJ1-2; TRBD1 is a possible D gene (6 bases). The V and J ends lost 2 bases and 8 bases respectively, with 18 bases between them. Germline CDR1 is DFQATT and CDR2 is SNEGSKA (reference sequence). This CDR3 region has 14 residues. CDR3 region: CSARWGQGIRGYTF. The CDR3 DNA reads as TGCAGTGCTAGATGGGGGCAGGGGATTCGGGGCTACACCTTC.

The rearrangement uses TRBV12-3 or TRBV12-4 and TRBJ1-3; no clear D gene. This CDR3 is built from 13 residues. V was cut by 10 bases and J by 3 bases, with 13 bases left in between. CDR3: CANTLSFGNTIYF. The CDR3 coding sequence is TGTGCCAACACCCTCTCCTTTGGAAACACCATATATTTT.

On this clonotype: An end of the junction differs from the germline gene, which may be a read error. The CDR3 loop reads CASSQAGEDTQYF. The CDR3 region has the DNA TGTGCCAGCAGCCAAGCGGGAGAAGATACGCAATATTTT. The V gene is TRBV4-2, the J gene TRBJ2-3, with a weak D call TRBD2 (6 bases). Germline loops: CDR1 LGHNA, CDR2 YNFKEQ. This CDR3 spans 13 amino acids.

Remarks on this clonotype: Its ends do not fully match the called genes, so a read error is possible. V gene TRBV20-1 combines with J gene TRBJ1-2; tentative D call: TRBD1 (5 bases). Germline V lookup: CDR1 DFQATT, CDR2 SNEGSKA (reference sequence). CDR3 size: 15 residues. The CDR3: CSVSRGLNLNYGYTF. CDR3 coding DNA: TGCAGTGTCTCCCGGGGACTCAACCTTAACTATGGTTACACCTTC.

This clonotype was observed many times. The junction does not match germline at one end; this may be a read error. V usage is TRBV11-3 and J usage is TRBJ2-1; 7 bases are shared with TRBD1. CDR1 and CDR2 from the germline V gene are SGHNT and YENEEA. The CDR3 runs 15 residues. CDR3 bases: TGTGGCAGCGGTAACCGGGACAGCTCCTACAATGAGCAGTTCTTC. Protein product: CGSGNRDSSYNEQFF.

This clonotype has a single count. One junction end disagrees with the germline gene, perhaps due to a read error. The V call is TRBV28, the J call TRBJ2-7, with 8 bases fitting TRBD2. This CDR3 spans 15 amino acids. Germline CDR1 reads MDHEN; CDR2 reads SYDVKM. CDR3 protein: CASSLNSGVAYDQYF. The CDR3 DNA reads as TGTGCCAGCAGTTTAAATAGCGGGGTTGCCTACGATCAGTATTTC. The variable domain in full, with the rest retrieved from reference TRBV28 and TRBJ2-7, is DVKVTQSSRYLVKRTGEKVFLECVQDMDHENMFWYRQDPGLGLRLIYFSYDVKMKEKGDIPEGYSVSREKKERFSLILESASTNQTSMYLCASSLNSGVAYDQYFGPGTRLTVT.

Note on this clonotype: This could be a read error, since a much larger clone is one nucleotide away. The chain is built from TRBV20-1 and TRBJ1-4, with D unclear. The CDR3 extends over 13 amino acids. Germline V CDR1 and CDR2: DFQATT, SNEGSKA (reference sequence). The CDR3 nucleotides are TGCAGTGTCCCCGGGCAGTTTAATGAAAAACAGTTTTTT. Its translation: CSVPGQFNEKQFF.

On this clonotype: One end of the junction fails to match germline, which may point to a read error. The V gene is TRBV6-1, the J gene TRBJ2-3; D possibly corresponds to TRBD2 (5 bases). Looked up from germline, CDR1 is MNHNS and CDR2 is SASEGT. The length of the CDR3 is 15 residues. The CDR3 region has the DNA TGTGCCAGCAGTGAACAAGCAGGAGGCACAGACACGCAGTATTTT. As protein: CASSEQAGGTDTQYF.

V and J are TRBV5-6 and TRBJ2-3; 8 bases align to TRBD1. The CDR3 extends over 20 amino acids. CDR1 and CDR2 from the germline V gene are SGHDT and YYEEEE. V dropped 0 bases and J dropped 2; count of bases not matched to a gene: 17. The chain's CDR3 is CASSLEQGQEAYSPTDTQYF. The CDR3 DNA reads as TGTGCCAGCAGCTTGGAGCAGGGACAGGAGGCTTATTCCCCCACAGATACGCAGTATTTT.

In regard to this clonotype: The CDR3 does not end in the conserved phenylalanine or tryptophan, so this is likely a read error. The rearrangement uses TRBV11-2 and TRBJ2-3; D is perhaps TRBD1 (6 bases). There are 15 residues in the CDR3. CDR1 SGHAT and CDR2 FQNNGV come from the germline V gene. CDR3 nucleotides: TGTTCCAGCAACTTAGGACCCCCAGGGGACCATACGCAGTATTAT. It yields the protein CSSNLGPPGDHTQYY.

In the case of this clonotype: One end of the junction varies from germline; a read error may be responsible. Written as DNA, the CDR3 is TGCAGTCTCGCCCCCGCGCGTAGGGACCACAATGAGCAGTCCTTC. Its translation is CSLAPARRDHNEQSF. V is TRBV20-1 and J is TRBJ2-1; tentatively, D is TRBD1 or TRBD2 (5 bases each). CDR3 length: 15 amino acids. Germline V gene data show CDR1 as DFQATT and CDR2 as SNEGSKA (reference sequence).

This clonotype was observed once. One junction end disagrees with the germline gene, perhaps due to a read error. V usage is TRBV11-2 and J usage is TRBJ2-1; D possibly corresponds to TRBD2 (6 bases). Germline V gene data show CDR1 as SGHAT and CDR2 as FQNNGV. CDR3 length equals 14 residues. CDR3 DNA: TGTACTAGCAGCTTTGGCAGTGCCGACAATGAGCAGCTCTTC. It translates to CTSSFGSADNEQLF. The variable domain in full, with the rest retrieved from reference TRBV11-2 and TRBJ2-1, is EAGVAQSPRYKIIEKRQSVAFWCNPISGHATLYWYQQILGQGPKLLIQFQNNGVVDDSQLPKDRFSAERLKGVDSTLKIQPAKLEDSAVYLCTSSFGSADNEQLFGPGTRLTVL.

The chain employs TRBV6-6 and TRBJ2-7; the D gene is possibly TRBD1 (6 bases). Trimming took off 6 bases at V and 4 bases at J, with 16 bases between the two ends. The CDR3 extends over 14 amino acids. CDR1 is MNHNY, CDR2 SVGAGI, per germline (reference sequence). The CDR3 coding sequence is TGTGCCAGCAGCCCTAGGGACAACCCGTACGAGCAGTACTTC. This gives the protein CASSPRDNPYEQYF.

The rearrangement links TRBV6-1 to TRBJ2-1; TRBD1 is a possible D gene (5 bases). The ends were cut back, 0 bases at V and 7 bases at J, with 16 bases in the middle. The CDR3 extends over 16 amino acids. Germline V lookup: CDR1 MNHNS, CDR2 SASEGT. CDR3 sequence reads: CASSEAIRQGNNEQFF. The CDR3 DNA reads TGTGCCAGCAGTGAAGCGATCCGTCAGGGAAATAATGAGCAGTTCTTC.

The chain employs TRBV9 and TRBJ2-1, with 7 bases fitting TRBD2. V trimming: 0 bases; J trimming: 9 bases; junction bases outside the gene matches: 9. Germline lookup yields CDR1 SGDLS and CDR2 YYNGEE. The CDR3 is made up of 15 amino acids. In DNA form, the CDR3 reads TGTGCCAGCAGCGTAGTGGGGGAGGGACTTGGTGAGCAGTTCTTC. This encodes CASSVVGEGLGEQFF.

This clonotype was observed at least ten times. The chain links TRBV10-3 to TRBJ1-5; D gene unclear. CDR3 length: 12 amino acids. Germline assignment: CDR1 ENHRY and CDR2 SYGVKD. V shed 2 bases and J shed 4 bases, with 3 bases lying between them. The CDR3: CAISEMNQPQHF. For the CDR3, the DNA is TGTGCCATCAGTGAGATGAATCAGCCCCAGCATTTT.

In its sample, this clonotype was seen a few times. The J gene is TRBJ2-3, the V gene TRBV6-1; no firm D call. Matching the DNA end better, TRBJ1-5 makes the J call doubtful. Per germline, CDR1 MNHNS and CDR2 SASEGT. The CDR3 is made up of 15 amino acids. The CDR3 loop is CASSGLAGGPDTQHF. The CDR3 nucleotides read TGTGCCAGCAGTGGATTAGCGGGAGGGCCAGATACGCAGCATTTT.

As for this clonotype: This is likely a read error, given that the CDR3 carries no conserved phenylalanine or tryptophan at its end. The chain links TRBV5-4 to TRBJ1-1; D is perhaps TRBD1 (6 bases). This CDR3 has 13 residues. Germline V lookup: CDR1 SGHNT, CDR2 YYREEE (reference sequence). V was trimmed by 4 bases and J by 2 bases, leaving 9 bases between them. CDR3 DNA sequence: TGTGCCAGCAGCGTGGACAGAAACACTGAAGCTTTCCCT. It encodes CASSVDRNTEAFP.

Concerning this clonotype itself: A much bigger clone sits one base away, suggesting this may be a read error. The chain couples TRBV5-1 to TRBJ1-5, with D hard to call. Deletions cut 6 bases from V and 4 bases from J, with 11 bases between. This CDR3 region has 13 residues. Germline CDR1 SGHRS, CDR2 YFSETQ. CDR3 nucleotides: TGCGCCAGCATCGAACTTCCAAATCAGCCCCAGCATTTT. It codes for CASIELPNQPQHF.

About this clonotype: The junction departs from the called germline gene at one end, perhaps through a read error. The CDR3 spells CASSDCGTTLYGQYF. CDR3 sequence (DNA): TGTGCCAGCAGTGACTGCGGGACTACCCTCTACGGGCAGTACTTC. The rearrangement uses TRBV6-1 and TRBJ2-7; 7 nucleotides align to TRBD2. This CDR3 contains 15 residues. Looked up from germline, CDR1 is MNHNS and CDR2 is SASEGT.

On this clonotype: A much bigger clone sits one base away, suggesting this may be a read error. This sequence joins TRBV2 and TRBJ1-5; 9 bases agree with TRBD1. In germline, CDR1 is SNHLY, CDR2 FYNNEI. This CDR3 has 14 residues. Trimming took 11 bases from V and 7 from J; bases not matched to a gene: 12. The DNA for the CDR3 is TGTGCCGGCAAGGCGGGACAGGGCGGACAGCCCCAGCATTTT. It encodes CAGKAGQGGQPQHF.

In the case of this clonotype: As the CDR3 is not closed by the conserved phenylalanine or tryptophan, this likely results from a read error. The V call is TRBV11-1, the J call TRBJ2-2, with a possible D match to TRBD1 (6 bases). Germline-derived CDR1 and CDR2 are SGHAT and FQDESV (reference sequence). This CDR3 contains 15 residues. The V gene lost 3 bases and the J gene lost 7 bases, with 15 bases spanning the gap. CDR3 amino acids: CASSFRGGPHGELFI. The CDR3 DNA reads as TGTGCCAGCAGCTTCAGAGGGGGACCACACGGGGAGCTGTTTATT.

Remarks on this clonotype: A junction boundary mismatches the germline segment, possibly from a read error. This rearrangement joins TRBV11-2 to TRBJ1-5, with TRBD2 matching over 8 bases. The J call is uncertain, as TRBJ2-3 better fits the DNA end. Germline V gives CDR1 SGHAT, CDR2 FQNNGV. The CDR3 sequence is 13 residues long. CDR3 sequence reads: CASTLENGGAQYF. The CDR3 DNA follows: TGTGCAAGCACCTTAGAGAACGGGGGGGCCCAGTATTTT.

This clonotype was seen a handful of times. The CDR3 does not close with the conserved phenylalanine or tryptophan, likely indicating a read error. No DNA is shown, since the ends of the CDR3 on it are uncertain; the CDR3 is the one TCRdb lists. The chain joins TRBV12-3 or TRBV12-4 to TRBJ2-5; the table's D call, TRBD1, has no DNA check behind it. Both ends counted, the CDR3 spans 12 residues. CDR3 protein: CASSQRGETQYL.

The J gene is TRBJ1-6, the V gene TRBV28, with TRBD1 matching 8 bases. Germline-derived CDR1 and CDR2 are MDHEN and SYDVKM. The CDR3 contains 15 residues. The V gene end was trimmed by 8 bases and the J gene end by 9 bases; junction bases not matched to a gene: 12. In DNA, the CDR3 is TGTGCCAGCGGGCTATCCAGGGGGCTTGCTTCACCCCTCCACTTT. Encoded protein: CASGLSRGLASPLHF. Using reference TRBV28 and TRBJ1-6 for the parts outside the CDR3, the full variable domain is DVKVTQSSRYLVKRTGEKVFLECVQDMDHENMFWYRQDPGLGLRLIYFSYDVKMKEKGDIPEGYSVSREKKERFSLILESASTNQTSMYLCASGLSRGLASPLHFGNGTRLTVT.